A single sample gave rise to the 32 T cell receptor beta chains below, sequenced in a study of CD8 T cell repertoires and HIV-1 epitope variants. Their antigens remain unidentified. Profiling relied on immunoSEQ multiplex PCR, and the TCRdb table lists in-frame clones only, not all of them. This table has 4,500 to 5,500 clones, approximately 73% appearing once. Sequences were obtained from cultured CD8+ T cells derived from PBMCs. The source of these receptors is a male donor with HIV.

The genes are TRBV6-1 and TRBJ2-5, with D hard to call. The DNA matches TRBJ2-7 better at its end, which makes the J call doubtful. There are 13 residues in the CDR3. CDR1 and CDR2 from the germline V gene are MNHNS and SASEGT. This CDR3 reads CASSEATAYEQYF. The CDR3 DNA reads TGTGCCAGCAGTGAAGCGACCGCATACGAGCAGTACTTC.

The J gene is TRBJ2-2, the V gene TRBV27, with 7 bases aligning to TRBD1. The germline V gene encodes CDR1 MNHEY and CDR2 SMNVEV (reference sequence). The J segment lost 6 bases and the V segment lost 6 bases, leaving 10 bases of the junction unmatched. The CDR3 is 15 amino acids. The CDR3 nucleotides are TGTGCCAGCAGCCCTGTAACAGGGGTACCCGGGGAGCTGTTTTTT. Its protein is CASSPVTGVPGELFF.

This clone has only a few counts. This chain connects TRBV13 to TRBJ2-1, with 10 positions matching TRBD2. Trimming took 5 bases from V and 7 from J; bases not matched to a gene: 11. The CDR3 covers 16 residues. From germline, CDR1 is PRHDT and CDR2 FYEKMQ (reference sequence). CDR3 DNA: TGTGCCAGCAGCATCAGCGGGAGGGACATGTTGAATGAGCAGTTCTTC. Protein product: CASSISGRDMLNEQFF.

The J gene is TRBJ2-5, the V gene TRBV6-6; 8 nucleotides match TRBD1. The CDR3 consists of 15 residues. Germline V gene lookup returns CDR1 MNHNY and CDR2 SVGAGI (reference sequence). V shed 7 bases, J shed 2 bases, and the junction held 9 bases outside the gene matches. The chain's CDR3 is CASMSGQGRQETQYF. The DNA of the CDR3 is TGTGCCAGCATGTCAGGACAGGGAAGACAAGAGACCCAGTACTTC.

Relative to its sample, this clone is medium-sized. The rearrangement uses TRBV10-1 and TRBJ1-1; D remains unclear. With 7 bases removed from V and 4 bases from J, the gap between germline ends came to 13 bases. This CDR3 region has 13 residues. The V gene's germline CDR1 is WNHNN and CDR2 SYGVQD (reference sequence). CDR3 in amino acids: CASNSKRATEAFF. CDR3 DNA sequence: TGCGCCAGCAATTCTAAACGGGCCACTGAAGCTTTCTTT.

The chain recombines TRBV9 with TRBJ2-7, with a weak D call TRBD1 (6 bases). Germline-derived CDR1 and CDR2 are SGDLS and YYNGEE. This CDR3 has 12 residues. Trimming took 7 bases from V and 7 from J, leaving 15 bases between them. Here the CDR3 reads CASSGVRSEQYF. As DNA, the CDR3 is TGTGCCAGCTCAGGGGTAAGGTCGGAGCAGTACTTC.

This chain connects TRBV28 to TRBJ2-2; TRBD2 matches at 7 bases. This CDR3 spans 19 amino acids. After removal of 4 bases from V and 5 bases from J, the junction contained 19 bases not matched to a gene. Germline CDR1 MDHEN, CDR2 SYDVKM. The CDR3 is CASSSPRVDSGMRTGELFF. CDR3 sequence (DNA): TGTGCCAGCAGTTCCCCTAGAGTAGACAGCGGGATGAGAACCGGGGAGCTGTTTTTT. The full variable domain, completed using reference TRBV28 and TRBJ2-2, is DVKVTQSSRYLVKRTGEKVFLECVQDMDHENMFWYRQDPGLGLRLIYFSYDVKMKEKGDIPEGYSVSREKKERFSLILESASTNQTSMYLCASSSPRVDSGMRTGELFFGEGSRLTVL.

The chain uses TRBV7-9 and TRBJ2-5; TRBD1 agrees at 8 bases. The assigned J gene may be wrong: the sequence end matches TRBJ2-7 better. Germline V gene data show CDR1 as SEHNR and CDR2 as FQNEAQ (reference sequence). This CDR3 has 15 amino acids. Here the CDR3 reads CASSEIQGAINEQYF. The CDR3 coding sequence is TGTGCCAGCAGCGAGATTCAGGGGGCGATCAACGAGCAGTACTTC.

The genes are TRBV5-4 and TRBJ2-7; tentative D call: TRBD2 (6 bases). Germline assignment: CDR1 SGHNT and CDR2 YYREEE (reference sequence). Between the trimmed V and J ends, which lost 0 bases and 5 bases, there was a span of 12 bases. The CDR3 is 14 amino acids. CDR3 sequence: CASSLGLVNDEQYF. The CDR3 DNA follows: TGTGCCAGCAGCTTGGGACTAGTAAACGACGAGCAGTACTTC. Supplemented by reference TRBV5-4 and TRBJ2-7, the full variable domain reads ETGVTQSPTHLIKTRGQQVTLRCSSQSGHNTVSWYQQALGQGPQFIFQYYREEENGRGNFPPRFSGLQFPNYSSELNVNALELDDSALYLCASSLGLVNDEQYFGPGTRLTVT.

This clone showed up just a few times. The chain is built from TRBV7-3 and TRBJ1-1, with D possibly being TRBD1 (6 bases). V shed 2 bases and J shed 4 bases, with 11 bases lying between them. Looked up from germline, CDR1 is SGHTA and CDR2 is FQGTGA. The CDR3 loop spans 14 amino acids. CDR3 in DNA: TGTGCCAGCAGCTTATCGCAGGGGACCACTGAAGCTTTCTTT. Amino acid sequence: CASSLSQGTTEAFF. Full variable domain (missing parts from reference TRBV7-3 and TRBJ1-1): GAGVSQTPSNKVTEKGKYVELRCDPISGHTALYWYRQSLGQGPEFLIYFQGTGAADDSGLPNDRFFAVRPEGSVSTLKIQRTERGDSAVYLCASSLSQGTTEAFFGQGTRLTVV.

The rearrangement uses TRBV27 and TRBJ1-2; maybe TRBD1 (6 bases). In germline, CDR1 is MNHEY, CDR2 SMNVEV (reference sequence). Trimming left V 1 base short and J 8 bases short, with 17 bases between. This CDR3 has 15 amino acids. In nucleotides, the CDR3 is TGTGCCAGCAGTTTATTTCCCAGGGGCGTAGAAGGCTACACCTTC. This sequence encodes CASSLFPRGVEGYTF.

V gene TRBV11-2 combines with J gene TRBJ2-5; 11 nucleotides line up with TRBD2. V lost 5 bases and J lost 4; bases outside the gene matches: 9. The length of the CDR3 is 16 residues. Germline V gene sequence: CDR1 SGHAT, CDR2 FQNNGV. The CDR3 spells CASSPYPTSGAETQYF. Written as DNA, the CDR3 is TGTGCCAGCAGCCCATACCCGACTAGCGGGGCAGAGACCCAGTACTTC.

The chain recombines TRBV6-5 with TRBJ1-2, with a weak D call TRBD1 (5 bases). The germline CDR1 and CDR2 sequences are MNHEY and SVGAGI. The CDR3 is 14 amino acids. Trimming shortened V by 6 bases and J by 4 bases, and 15 bases separated the two germline ends. CDR3 nucleotide sequence: TGTGCCAGCAGCACCCAGGGAGGGCGCTATGGCTACACCTTC. This gives the protein CASSTQGGRYGYTF.

The chain uses TRBV19 and TRBJ1-5; the D is unclear. The CDR3 has 16 residues. V lost 6 bases to trimming and J lost 2 bases, with 17 bases between them. CDR1 and CDR2 from the germline V gene are LNHDA and SQIVND (reference sequence). CDR3 sequence: CASSISQLRGNQPQHF. The CDR3 DNA reads as TGTGCCAGTAGCATCAGTCAGTTGAGAGGCAATCAGCCCCAGCATTTT. Together with reference TRBV19 and TRBJ1-5, the CDR3 gives the full variable domain: DGGITQSPKYLFRKEGQNVTLSCEQNLNHDAMYWYRQDPGQGLRLIYYSQIVNDFQKGDIAEGYSVSREKKESFPLTVTSAQKNPTAFYLCASSISQLRGNQPQHFGDGTRLSIL.

The chain joins TRBV5-6 to TRBJ2-2; D unclear. Germline CDR1 is SGHDT and CDR2 is YYEEEE. The CDR3 runs to 13 residues. V was clipped by 4 bases and J by 0 bases, with 4 bases between them. The CDR3 loop reads CASSPANTGELFF. CDR3 bases: TGTGCCAGCAGCCCCGCGAACACCGGGGAGCTGTTTTTT.

The rearrangement uses TRBV18 and TRBJ1-1, with no clear D. The CDR3 totals 14 residues. Trimming took 0 bases from V and 4 from J, leaving 9 bases between them. Germline CDR1 KGHSH, CDR2 LQKENI. The CDR3 protein is CASSPPSPATEAFF. CDR3 DNA sequence: TGTGCCAGCTCACCACCGTCCCCGGCCACTGAAGCTTTCTTT.

The rearrangement uses TRBV13 and TRBJ2-1; 12 bases line up with TRBD2. J was trimmed by 9 bases and V by 3 bases; bases with no gene match: 15. Germline CDR1 PRHDT, CDR2 FYEKMQ (reference sequence). The CDR3 spans 18 residues. In DNA form, the CDR3 reads TGTGCCAGCAGCTTCCTGGCTAGCGGGGGGGCGGTTCAAGGTGAGCAGTTCTTC. This sequence encodes CASSFLASGGAVQGEQFF.

This chain uses TRBV4-2 with TRBJ2-5; D is possibly TRBD1 or TRBD2 (5 bases each). This CDR3 contains 15 residues. From germline, CDR1 is LGHNA and CDR2 YNFKEQ. V was shortened by 2 bases and J by 2 bases, with 12 bases between the two germline ends. As DNA, the CDR3 is TGTGCCAGCAGCCAAAGGGGAGCGGCACAAGAGACCCAGTACTTC. Encoded protein: CASSQRGAAQETQYF.

CDR3 loop: CASSLALMGIREDTQYF. CDR3 bases: TGTGCCAGCAGCTTGGCCCTGATGGGGATCCGGGAAGATACGCAGTATTTT. The rearrangement links TRBV5-6 to TRBJ2-3; D may be TRBD2 (5 bases). Trimming stripped 0 bases from V and 5 bases from J, with 19 bases between. The CDR3 has 17 residues. From germline, CDR1 is SGHDT and CDR2 YYEEEE.

The chain is built from TRBV27 and TRBJ2-3; D is undetermined. In germline, CDR1 is MNHEY, CDR2 SMNVEV (reference sequence). V was cut by 4 bases and J by 4 bases, with 3 bases left in between. The CDR3 has 11 amino acids. CDR3 in amino acids: CASSWADTQYF. The CDR3 coding sequence is TGTGCCAGCAGTTGGGCAGATACGCAGTATTTT.

The gene calls are TRBV19 and TRBJ1-1, with D perhaps TRBD1 (5 bases). Germline V gene lookup returns CDR1 LNHDA and CDR2 SQIVND (reference sequence). The CDR3 loop spans 13 amino acids. The V and J ends lost 0 bases and 6 bases respectively, with 8 bases between them. The CDR3 sequence is CASSIDRTPEAFF. The DNA of the CDR3 is TGTGCCAGTAGTATAGACCGGACACCTGAAGCTTTCTTT.

The chain employs TRBV28 and TRBJ2-6; D not resolved. The length of the CDR3 is 14 residues. Deletions cut 7 bases from V and 4 bases from J, with 11 bases between. Germline assignment: CDR1 MDHEN and CDR2 SYDVKM. CDR3 bases: TGTGCCAGCACTAATGGTCGCGGGGCCAACGTCCTGACTTTC. Its protein product is CASTNGRGANVLTF.

The chain has TRBV4-1 and TRBJ2-7; perhaps TRBD2 as D (5 bases). Trimming removed 0 bases from V and 2 bases from J, with 8 bases in between. The germline gives CDR1 MGHRA, CDR2 YSYEKL. The CDR3 totals 14 residues. The CDR3 coding sequence is TGCGCCAGCAGCCAAGAACTAGTGGCCTACGAGCAGTACTTC. This translates into CASSQELVAYEQYF.

There are a few counts of this clone. The chain's CDR3 is CASQAGIYGYTF. The CDR3, as DNA: TGTGCCAGTCAGGCCGGGATCTATGGCTACACCTTC. The rearrangement links TRBV19 to TRBJ1-2; D is undetermined. Trimming took off 8 bases at V and 4 bases at J, with 11 bases between the two ends. This CDR3 has 12 amino acids. Germline values: CDR1 LNHDA, CDR2 SQIVND (reference sequence).

This clone was seen only a few times. J is TRBJ1-5 and V is TRBV5-5, with 8 bases aligning to TRBD1. After removal of 2 bases from V and 5 bases from J, the junction contained 3 bases not matched to a gene. Per germline, CDR1 SGHKS and CDR2 YYEKEE (reference sequence). The CDR3 consists of 14 residues. In DNA, the CDR3 is TGTGCCAGCAGCTTCCAGGGGGCTGATCAGCCCCAGCATTTT. Its translation: CASSFQGADQPQHF.

This clone was detected a few times. The V gene is TRBV14, the J gene TRBJ2-7, with TRBD2 identical over 9 bases. CDR3 size: 22 residues. Unmatched junction bases numbered 25, after V lost 1 base and J lost 3 bases. Germline CDR1 SGHDN, CDR2 FVKESK. CDR3 nucleotide sequence: TGTGCCAGCAGCCAAGGGTGGAGGACGGGACCCTGGGGTAGCGGGAGACTCTACGAGCAGTACTTC. This sequence encodes CASSQGWRTGPWGSGRLYEQYF.

This chain joins TRBV5-8 and TRBJ2-7, with 7 bases lining up with TRBD1. Germline CDR1 and CDR2: SGHTS and YDEGEE. The CDR3 consists of 15 residues. V was pared by 0 bases and J by 0 bases, with 3 bases of the junction left unmatched. Written as DNA, the CDR3 is TGTGCCAGCAGCTTGGGGGACAGTGACTCCTACGAGCAGTACTTC. It codes for CASSLGDSDSYEQYF.

V is TRBV29-1 and J is TRBJ2-7; D possibly matches TRBD1 or TRBD2 (5 bases each). The CDR3 is 14 amino acids. The V gene's germline CDR1 is SQVTM and CDR2 ANQGSEA. V was trimmed by 7 bases and J by 6 bases, leaving 22 bases between them. This chain's CDR3 is CSALGGRGLGEQYF. CDR3 nucleotide sequence: TGCAGCGCCCTCGGAGGAAGGGGTTTAGGCGAGCAGTACTTC.

V gene TRBV4-3 combines with J gene TRBJ1-2; D is unclear. Per germline, CDR1 LGHNA and CDR2 YSLEER. V lost 0 bases to trimming and J lost 4 bases, with 12 bases between them. The CDR3 has 15 amino acids. The CDR3: CASSQDSGDPYGYTF. CDR3 bases: TGCGCCAGCAGCCAAGATAGCGGGGATCCCTATGGCTACACCTTC.

J is TRBJ2-7 and V is TRBV19; the match to TRBD2 covers 10 bases. Germline CDR1 is LNHDA and CDR2 is SQIVND (reference sequence). The V gene end was trimmed by 5 bases and the J gene end by 7 bases; junction bases not matched to a gene: 11. The CDR3 runs to 15 residues. Written as DNA, the CDR3 is TGTGCCAGTAGTCCGACGGCTAGCGGGGGTCGGGAGCAGTACTTC. This codes for CASSPTASGGREQYF.

This clone was found a few times. The V and J genes are TRBV27 and TRBJ2-7; 7 nucleotides agree with TRBD1. This CDR3 is 13 amino acids long. CDR1 MNHEY and CDR2 SMNVEV come from the germline V gene (reference sequence). With 8 bases clipped from V and 3 bases from J, the junction kept 7 bases outside the gene matches. CDR3 region: CASGPGQSYEQYF. In nucleotides, the CDR3 is TGTGCCAGCGGACCGGGACAGAGCTACGAGCAGTACTTC.

This clone has a handful of counts. The V and J genes are TRBV12-1 and TRBJ1-4. TRBV12-1 corresponds to a pseudogene. The CDR3 loop spans 18 amino acids. The CDR3 reads CASSFGGPNPATNEKLFF. Here the CDR3 DNA reads TGTGCCAGCAGCTTTGGCGGACCGAACCCAGCAACTAATGAAAAACTGTTTTTT.